The rows below give T cell receptor beta chains drawn from one sample of a study of graft-versus-host responses after intestinal transplantation. Data came from immunoSEQ multiplex PCR; TCRdb stores just in-frame clones and leaves some out. In the table there are about 29,000 clones, 87% of which are singletons. The sequencing used PBMCs, collected about 460 days after intestinal transplantation. The receptor set was obtained from a human patient who received an intestinal transplant, so some T cells may come from the graft donor. The CDR3 runs from the conserved cysteine through the conserved F or W. Fields, in order: J gene, V gene, D gene, CDR3 length, clone size, CDR3 protein, CDR3 DNA. D genes are given only for firm matches. A clone size is listed for some rows: how often the clone was seen (once, few, many), or a class if it is expanded.

TRBJ2-1 TRBV4-1 NA 17 NA CASSQDLRGLPYNEQFF TGCGCCAGCAGCCAAGATTTGCGGGGGCTCCCCTACAATGAGCAGTTCTTC
TRBJ2-1 TRBV6-6 NA 16 NA CASSYKGFGVPNEQFF TGTGCCAGCAGTTACAAAGGGTTTGGTGTTCCTAATGAGCAGTTCTTC
TRBJ1-1 TRBV5-8 NA 13 NA CASSLQENTEAFF TGTGCCAGCAGCTTGCAGGAGAACACTGAAGCTTTCTTT
TRBJ1-1 TRBV28 NA 15 NA CASSVHPGQNTEAFF TGTGCCAGCAGTGTTCACCCGGGACAGAACACTGAAGCTTTCTTT
TRBJ1-4 TRBV11-2 NA 16 NA CASSLTAGATNEKLFF TGTGCCAGCAGCTTAACGGCGGGTGCAACTAATGAAAAACTGTTTTTT
TRBJ1-2 TRBV10-3 NA 16 NA CAISESMTESNYGYTF TGTGCCATCAGTGAGTCTATGACAGAATCTAACTATGGCTACACCTTC
TRBJ2-7 TRBV30 NA 13 few CAWSSGGAYEQYF TGTGCCTGGAGTTCAGGGGGGGCCTACGAGCAGTACTTC
TRBJ2-5 TRBV5-1 TRBD2 20 NA CASSSHPSLAGGNPQETQYF TGCGCCAGCAGCTCTCACCCAAGTCTAGCGGGAGGTAACCCCCAAGAGACCCAGTACTTC
TRBJ2-2 TRBV6-5 TRBD2 15 NA CASSWTSGNTGELFF TGTGCCAGCAGTTGGACTAGCGGGAACACCGGGGAGCTGTTTTTT
TRBJ1-1 TRBV4-1 NA 13 NA CASSQDLAGEAFF TGCGCCAGCAGCCAAGATCTAGCCGGTGAAGCTTTCTTT
TRBJ2-7 TRBV29-1 NA 11 NA CSVEDHYEQYF TGCAGCGTTGAAGATCACTACGAGCAGTACTTC
TRBJ1-5 TRBV28 TRBD1 15 NA CASSPTGVSNQPQHF TGTGCCAGCAGTCCGACAGGGGTTTCCAATCAGCCCCAGCATTTT
TRBJ2-3 TRBV5-6 NA 12 once CASSLDEGTQYF TGTGCCAGCAGCTTGGATGAGGGTACGCAGTATTTT
TRBJ2-6 TRBV27 NA 16 NA CASSPTSTAGANVLTF TGTGCCAGCAGCCCGACTAGTACTGCAGGGGCCAACGTCCTGACTTTC
TRBJ2-5 TRBV6-5 NA 14 NA CASSYIQGGETQYF TGTGCCAGCAGTTACATACAGGGTGGGGAGACCCAGTACTTC
TRBJ1-1 TRBV5-6 TRBD1 15 NA CASSSRTGLNTEAFF TGTGCCAGCAGCTCGCGGACAGGGTTGAACACTGAAGCTTTCTTT
TRBJ1-1 TRBV27 NA 11 NA CASILNTEAFF TGTGCCAGCATCCTGAACACTGAAGCTTTCTTT